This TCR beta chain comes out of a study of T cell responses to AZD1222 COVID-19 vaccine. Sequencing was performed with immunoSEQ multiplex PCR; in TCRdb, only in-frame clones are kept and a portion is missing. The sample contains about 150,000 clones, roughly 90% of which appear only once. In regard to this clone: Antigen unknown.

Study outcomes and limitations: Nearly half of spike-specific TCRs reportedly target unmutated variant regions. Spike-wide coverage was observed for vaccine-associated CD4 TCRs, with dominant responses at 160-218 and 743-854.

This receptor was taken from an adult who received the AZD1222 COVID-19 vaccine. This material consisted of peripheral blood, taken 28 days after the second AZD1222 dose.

The CDR3 spells CASSRSIQGNYGYTF. The CDR3 coding sequence is TGTGCCAGCAGCCGCTCAATACAGGGCAACTATGGCTACACCTTC. The chain couples TRBV6-5 to TRBJ1-2; D perhaps matches TRBD1 (6 bases). This CDR3 is built from 15 residues. Trimming shortened V by 6 bases and J by 2 bases, and 16 bases separated the two germline ends. CDR1 and CDR2 (germline): MNHEY, SVGAGI.